Below, 20 T cell receptor beta chains from the same sample are listed, as sequenced in a study of T cells in Graves' hyperthyroidism and ophthalmopathy. The investigators amplified TCR beta CDR3 regions from RNA transcripts. HTBI primers were used for first-round RT-PCR of the TCR CDR3. TCRdb reanalysed the multiplex PCR reads using MiXCR and keeps one entry per CDR3 protein. The sample has about 400,000 distinct CDR3 sequences, 13% seen once. The sample consisted of blood. The receptors were sampled from a woman aged 18-29 years with Graves' hyperthyroidism.

This clonotype was seen a handful of times. This sequence joins TRBV9 and TRBJ1-2; D not resolved. This CDR3 has 15 residues. Germline CDR1 and CDR2: SGDLS and YYNGEE. The ends were cut back, 3 bases at V and 4 bases at J, with 16 bases in the middle. CDR3 protein: CASSAPGQVTYGYTF. CDR3 coding DNA: TGTGCCAGCAGCGCGCCGGGTCAGGTTACCTATGGCTACACCTTC.

The chain combines TRBV18 with TRBJ2-3; D is perhaps TRBD2 (6 bases). Germline V gene lookup returns CDR1 KGHSH and CDR2 LQKENI. The V gene lost 0 bases and the J gene lost 7 bases, with 17 bases spanning the gap. This CDR3 spans 16 amino acids. CDR3 loop: CASSPPGLVGLHTQYF. The CDR3 DNA follows: TGTGCCAGCTCACCACCGGGCCTAGTGGGACTTCATACGCAGTATTTT. The whole variable domain, remainder taken from reference TRBV18 and TRBJ2-3, is NAGVMQNPRHLVRRRGQEARLRCSPMKGHSHVYWYRQLPEEGLKFMVYLQKENIIDESGMPKERFSAEFPKEGPSILRIQQVVRGDSAAYFCASSPPGLVGLHTQYFGPGTRLTVL.

Comments on this clonotype: A single base separates this from a much larger clone, so it may be a read error. The chain employs TRBV20-1 and TRBJ1-6; D may be TRBD1 (5 bases). Germline V lookup: CDR1 DFQATT, CDR2 SNEGSKA (reference sequence). The CDR3 spans 15 residues. The chain's CDR3 is CSARDFQGNNPPLHF. CDR3 coding DNA: TGCAGTGCTAGAGATTTCCAGGGTAATAATCCACCCCTCCACTTT.

This clonotype was recorded many times. V is TRBV5-6 and J is TRBJ1-2; 8 positions agree with TRBD1. The CDR3 is 15 residues long. The V and J ends lost 6 bases and 3 bases, in that order; junction bases with no gene match: 10. Germline CDR1 reads SGHDT; CDR2 reads YYEEEE. CDR3 region: CASTTRTGLDYGYTF. The CDR3 region has the DNA TGTGCCAGCACCACGCGGACAGGGTTGGACTATGGCTACACCTTC. The full variable domain, its missing parts supplied by reference TRBV5-6 and TRBJ1-2, is DAGVTQSPTHLIKTRGQQVTLRCSPKSGHDTVSWYQQALGQGPQFIFQYYEEEERQRGNFPDRFSGHQFPNYSSELNVNALLLGDSALYLCASTTRTGLDYGYTFGSGTRLTVV.

This clonotype was seen at least ten times. J is TRBJ2-5 and V is TRBV27; D unclear. The CDR3 extends over 12 amino acids. V was pared by 5 bases and J by 3 bases, with 7 bases between. In germline, CDR1 is MNHEY, CDR2 SMNVEV (reference sequence). The CDR3 spells CASSNWKETQYF. The CDR3 DNA follows: TGTGCCAGCAGTAACTGGAAAGAGACCCAGTACTTC.

At least ten counts were recorded for this clonotype. The gene calls are TRBV27 and TRBJ1-5; D possibly corresponds to TRBD1 (5 bases). Trimming pared 3 bases from V and 2 bases from J, leaving 32 bases between. This CDR3 comprises 22 residues. Per the germline V gene, CDR1 is MNHEY and CDR2 is SMNVEV (reference sequence). The CDR3 nucleotides read TGTGCCAGCAGTTTGAGGAGGAGGTGGGCACCCGCGGGGCTTGCGGGCAATCAGCCCCAGCATTTT. Encoded protein: CASSLRRRWAPAGLAGNQPQHF.

The V gene is TRBV10-3, the J gene TRBJ1-4, with a tentative D call TRBD1 (5 bases). The V and J ends lost 2 bases and 8 bases respectively, with 21 bases between them. This CDR3 spans 17 amino acids. Germline V lookup: CDR1 ENHRY, CDR2 SYGVKD. The CDR3 DNA sequence: TGTGCCATCAGTGAGGCGGGCAGGGAAACGGCAGGGGAAAAACTGTTTTTT. Translated: CAISEAGRETAGEKLFF.

This sequence joins TRBV2 and TRBJ2-2, with D hard to call. The CDR3 has 14 amino acids. The germline V gene has CDR1 SNHLY and CDR2 FYNNEI. V was clipped by 7 bases and J by 1 base, with 10 bases between them. The chain's CDR3 is CASIGRRNTGELFF. CDR3 bases: TGTGCCAGCATCGGCCGGAGGAACACCGGGGAGCTGTTTTTT.

The sample holds many counts of this clonotype. The J gene is TRBJ2-5, the V gene TRBV24-1, with D possibly being TRBD2 (5 bases). Germline-derived CDR1 and CDR2 are KGHDR and SFDVKD. This CDR3 has 15 amino acids. The ends were cut back, 2 bases at V and 5 bases at J, with 14 bases in the middle. The CDR3 coding sequence is TGTGCCACCAGTGATTCAAAATCGGGGAGTGAGACCCAGTACTTC. It encodes CATSDSKSGSETQYF.

V and J are TRBV19 and TRBJ2-1, with D unresolved. The length of the CDR3 is 14 residues. V shed 5 bases and J shed 9 bases, with 17 bases lying between them. CDR1 is LNHDA and CDR2 is SQIVND in the germline V gene (reference sequence). CDR3 region: CASSPSGKLTEQFF. CDR3 in DNA: TGTGCCAGTAGTCCCTCCGGTAAGCTTACTGAGCAGTTCTTC.

This clonotype was detected ten times or more. The chain uses TRBV30 and TRBJ1-1; D ambiguous. This CDR3 is built from 11 residues. V lost 1 base and J 9 bases, leaving 9 bases between the germline ends. Germline V gives CDR1 GTSNPN, CDR2 SVGIG (reference sequence). The CDR3 region has the DNA TGTGCCTGGAGTGCCACTAGCAAAGCTTTCTTT. This gives the protein CAWSATSKAFF.

The DNA for the CDR3 is TGTGCCAGCAGCTTGGTCTCTCCCCCTGATGAAAAACTGTTTTTT. Residues: CASSLVSPPDEKLFF. The rearrangement links TRBV5-5 to TRBJ1-4; D gene ambiguous. Trimming took off 0 bases at V and 6 bases at J, with 12 bases between the two ends. Germline CDR1 and CDR2: SGHKS and YYEKEE (reference sequence). This CDR3 spans 15 amino acids.

This chain uses TRBV30 with TRBJ1-1; TRBD1 might be the D (5 bases). The CDR3 has 13 amino acids. With 0 bases removed from V and 3 bases from J, the gap between germline ends came to 8 bases. The V gene's germline CDR1 is GTSNPN and CDR2 SVGIG (reference sequence). The CDR3 protein is CAWSVSRDTEAFF. CDR3 coding DNA: TGTGCCTGGAGTGTAAGCAGGGACACTGAAGCTTTCTTT.

This chain uses TRBV6-5 with TRBJ2-3; D is undetermined. The CDR3 covers 14 residues. Germline V CDR1 and CDR2: MNHEY, SVGAGI. V gave up 2 bases and J gave up 0 bases, with 6 bases separating them. The CDR3 reads CASSYGRSTDTQYF. CDR3 DNA: TGTGCCAGCAGTTACGGAAGAAGCACAGATACGCAGTATTTT.

This clonotype came up many times. The chain has TRBV4-1 and TRBJ2-5; the D is unclear. Trimming shortened V by 6 bases and J by 5 bases, and 13 bases separated the two germline ends. Germline V lookup: CDR1 MGHRA, CDR2 YSYEKL. This CDR3 has 13 residues. CDR3 residues: CASSWTLRETQYF. In DNA, the CDR3 is TGCGCCAGCAGTTGGACCCTGAGGGAGACCCAGTACTTC.

This clonotype came up many times. The V call is TRBV14, the J call TRBJ2-2, with D perhaps TRBD1 (5 bases). The CDR3 loop spans 15 amino acids. Per germline, CDR1 SGHDN and CDR2 FVKESK. Trimming took off 6 bases at V and 0 bases at J, with 11 bases between the two ends. CDR3 amino acids: CASSRQPPNTGELFF. CDR3 bases: TGTGCCAGCAGTCGACAGCCTCCGAACACCGGGGAGCTGTTTTTT. Full variable domain (outside the CDR3, taken from reference TRBV14 and TRBJ2-2): EAGVTQFPSHSVIEKGQTVTLRCDPISGHDNLYWYRRVMGKEIKFLLHFVKESKQDESGMPNNRFLAERTGGTYSTLKVQPAELEDSGVYFCASSRQPPNTGELFFGEGSRLTVL.

This clonotype has a count of ten or more. J is TRBJ1-5 and V is TRBV28, with D maybe TRBD1 (6 bases). Germline V gene sequence: CDR1 MDHEN, CDR2 SYDVKM. The CDR3 covers 17 residues. Trimming took 4 bases from V and 1 from J, leaving 17 bases between them. The CDR3 sequence is CASSYIQGRSSNQPQHF. The CDR3 DNA reads as TGTGCCAGCAGTTACATACAGGGACGGTCCAGCAATCAGCCCCAGCATTTT.

There are a few counts of this clonotype. V is TRBV4-3 and J is TRBJ1-4, with TRBD1 matching 7 bases. This CDR3 region has 14 residues. The V and J ends lost 6 bases and 6 bases, in that order; junction bases with no gene match: 7. From germline, CDR1 is LGHNA and CDR2 YSLEER. In DNA, the CDR3 is TGCGCCAGCAGTCAGGGGGGCCATGATGAAAAACTGTTTTTT. It translates to CASSQGGHDEKLFF.

This clonotype was observed a few times. V gene TRBV11-1 combines with J gene TRBJ2-5; D is perhaps TRBD1 or TRBD2 (5 bases each). V lost 2 bases and J 5 bases, leaving 9 bases between the germline ends. CDR1 and CDR2 from the germline V gene are SGHAT and FQDESV (reference sequence). This CDR3 comprises 13 residues. DNA of the CDR3: TGTGCCAGCAGCTTAATCGGGACGGAGACCCAGTACTTC. Its translation: CASSLIGTETQYF.

The chain has TRBV29-1 and TRBJ1-2; D unresolved. V gave up 8 bases and J gave up 2 bases, with 18 bases separating them. Germline CDR1 SQVTM, CDR2 ANQGSEA. The CDR3 consists of 14 residues. The CDR3 loop reads CSTLAQKENYGYTF. Here the CDR3 DNA reads TGCAGCACCCTGGCCCAAAAAGAGAACTATGGCTACACCTTC.